The rows below give T cell receptor beta chains drawn from one sample of a study of blood T cell repertoires in COVID-19. Sequenced by immunoSEQ multiplex PCR; TCRdb stores in-frame clones only, minus some. Of 300,000 to 350,000 clones in the sample, around nine tenths are singletons; the top ten hold under 5%. Source material: peripheral blood. Source of these receptors: a woman aged 60 to 75 with COVID-19, enrolled during active disease. CDR3s include the opening cysteine and the closing phenylalanine or tryptophan. A D gene is named only where the DNA matches it firmly. Clone size appears in some rows only: once, few, many, or a class for an expanded clone.

v_gene: TRBV5-1
j_gene: TRBJ1-1
abundance: few
d_gene: TRBD1
CDR3nt: TGCGCCAGCAGCTTACAGGGGGCCACTGAAGCTTTCTTT
CDR3aa: CASSLQGATEAFF

v_gene: TRBV7-9
j_gene: TRBJ1-4
abundance: -
d_gene: -
CDR3nt: TGTGCCAGCAGCCGTCTTGAGAATGAAAAACTGTTTTTT
CDR3aa: CASSRLENEKLFF

v_gene: TRBV5-1
j_gene: TRBJ2-5
abundance: -
d_gene: -
CDR3nt: TGCGCCAGCAGCTTGCCCACGGGGCAAGAGACCCAGTACTTC
CDR3aa: CASSLPTGQETQYF

v_gene: TRBV18
j_gene: TRBJ1-2
abundance: -
d_gene: -
CDR3nt: TGTGCCAGCTCACCACTACAGGCCTCCTATGGCTACACCTTC
CDR3aa: CASSPLQASYGYTF

v_gene: TRBV19
j_gene: TRBJ1-5
abundance: -
d_gene: TRBD1
CDR3nt: TGTGCCAGTAGTATTGGGGGGACAGGGGGAAGTCAGCCCCAGCATTTT
CDR3aa: CASSIGGTGGSQPQHF

v_gene: TRBV5-6
j_gene: TRBJ1-1
abundance: -
d_gene: TRBD1
CDR3nt: TGTGCCAGCAGCTTGCAGGGGGCTTTATCCCGCACTGAAGCTTTCTTT
CDR3aa: CASSLQGALSRTEAFF

v_gene: TRBV3-1/TRBV3-2
j_gene: TRBJ2-2
abundance: -
d_gene: TRBD1
CDR3nt: TGTGCCAGCAGGTCCCAGGGGGTCGGGGAGCTGTTTTTT
CDR3aa: CASRSQGVGELFF

v_gene: TRBV10-3
j_gene: TRBJ1-3
abundance: -
d_gene: -
CDR3nt: TGTGCCATCAGTGGAGGGAGCGTGGGGGGCTCTGGAAACACCATATATTTT
CDR3aa: CAISGGSVGGSGNTIYF

v_gene: TRBV6-5
j_gene: TRBJ2-5
abundance: -
d_gene: TRBD2
CDR3nt: TGTGCCAGCAGTTACTGGGGGGAGGGAGGAGGGGAGACCCAGTACTTC
CDR3aa: CASSYWGEGGGETQYF

v_gene: TRBV6-2/TRBV6-3
j_gene: TRBJ1-3
abundance: few
d_gene: TRBD1
CDR3nt: TGTGCCAGCAGTTACTCCACAGGGGACGGAAACACCATATATTTT
CDR3aa: CASSYSTGDGNTIYF

v_gene: TRBV7-9
j_gene: TRBJ2-1
abundance: -
d_gene: TRBD1
CDR3nt: TGTGCCAGCAGCCTCCCCGAGACAGGGGTGAGAGAGCAGTTCTTC
CDR3aa: CASSLPETGVREQFF

v_gene: TRBV6-6
j_gene: TRBJ1-2
abundance: -
d_gene: -
CDR3nt: TGTGCCAGCAATCAGGGGAGAGACTATGGCTACACCTTC
CDR3aa: CASNQGRDYGYTF

v_gene: TRBV4-2
j_gene: TRBJ2-3
abundance: -
d_gene: -
CDR3nt: TGTGCCAGCAGCCGAGAGGATGCTAGCTCGGATACGCAGTATTTT
CDR3aa: CASSREDASSDTQYF

v_gene: TRBV9
j_gene: TRBJ2-3
abundance: -
d_gene: TRBD1
CDR3nt: TGTGCCAGCAGCGCCGACCGGGACAGGGGCACAGATACGCAGTATTTT
CDR3aa: CASSADRDRGTDTQYF

v_gene: TRBV16
j_gene: TRBJ2-2
abundance: once
d_gene: TRBD1
CDR3nt: TGTGCCAGCCGAACCGGGACAGGGGGCACCGGGGAGCTGTTTTTT
CDR3aa: CASRTGTGGTGELFF

v_gene: TRBV6-5
j_gene: TRBJ2-5
abundance: -
d_gene: -
CDR3nt: TGTGCCAGCAGTTCGCCGGGTACGGAGACCCAGTACTTC
CDR3aa: CASSSPGTETQYF

v_gene: TRBV3-1/TRBV3-2
j_gene: TRBJ2-3
abundance: -
d_gene: TRBD2
CDR3nt: TGTGCCAGCAGCCAATTAGCGGGGGGGTCTAGCACAGATACGCAGTATTTT
CDR3aa: CASSQLAGGSSTDTQYF

v_gene: TRBV6-5
j_gene: TRBJ1-1
abundance: -
d_gene: TRBD1
CDR3nt: TGTGCCAGCAGTTACTCGACGGGCAGGGGGGACACTGAAGCTTTCTTT
CDR3aa: CASSYSTGRGDTEAFF

v_gene: TRBV28
j_gene: TRBJ1-5
abundance: -
d_gene: -
CDR3nt: TGTGCCAGCAGTTTAGGAGGGGTACGGGGCAATCAGCCCCAGCATTTT
CDR3aa: CASSLGGVRGNQPQHF

v_gene: TRBV10-3
j_gene: TRBJ2-3
abundance: -
d_gene: -
CDR3nt: TGTGCCATCAGTGAGTCGCGGGACCTCGCGCGGGCAGATACGCAGTATTTT
CDR3aa: CAISESRDLARADTQYF

v_gene: TRBV6-5
j_gene: TRBJ2-1
abundance: -
d_gene: TRBD2
CDR3nt: TGTGCCAGCAGAGATACTAGCGGGGGGATGTTCTTC
CDR3aa: CASRDTSGGMFF

v_gene: TRBV6-5
j_gene: TRBJ1-1
abundance: -
d_gene: -
CDR3nt: TGTGCCAGCAGGACTTCGAACACTGAAGCTTTCTTT
CDR3aa: CASRTSNTEAFF

v_gene: TRBV3-1/TRBV3-2
j_gene: TRBJ1-2
abundance: -
d_gene: TRBD1
CDR3nt: TGTGCCAGCAGCCAGGCAAGGGGGCCGGAAGGCTACACCTTC
CDR3aa: CASSQARGPEGYTF

v_gene: TRBV20-1
j_gene: TRBJ1-1
abundance: -
d_gene: -
CDR3nt: TGCAGTGCGGGAGGGAGCACTGAAGCTTTCTTT
CDR3aa: CSAGGSTEAFF

v_gene: TRBV5-5
j_gene: TRBJ2-7
abundance: many
d_gene: -
CDR3nt: TGTGCCAGCAGCCGCAACACCCCATCCTACGAGCAGTACTTC
CDR3aa: CASSRNTPSYEQYF

v_gene: TRBV5-1
j_gene: TRBJ2-1
abundance: -
d_gene: TRBD2
CDR3nt: TGCGCCAGCAGCCCCGGGACTAGTTACAATGAGCAGTTCTTC
CDR3aa: CASSPGTSYNEQFF